Below are 4 T cell receptor beta chains sequenced from a single sample in a study of early T cells in non-severe SARS-CoV-2 infection. TCRdb used MiXCR to reprocess the 5' RACE reads, holding one entry per CDR3 protein. The sample lists about 77,000 distinct CDR3 sequences, 10% to 15% occurring once. The sample in question was whole blood, obtained at baseline. The receptors come from an adult who was a healthcare worker with PCR-confirmed SARS-CoV-2 infection or an uninfected control (not recorded which). The donor label of this sample is uncertain.

V gene TRBV2 combines with J gene TRBJ1-5; D is unclear. CDR3 length equals 13 residues. Germline CDR1 SNHLY, CDR2 FYNNEI. V lost 3 bases, J lost 3 bases, and 6 bases lay in between. This CDR3 is CASSDSSNQPQHF. The CDR3 bases are TGTGCCAGCAGTGACAGCTCCAATCAGCCCCAGCATTTT.

This clonotype was detected ten times or more. The V gene is TRBV27, the J gene TRBJ2-1, with D possibly matching TRBD1 (6 bases). The germline CDR1 and CDR2 sequences are MNHEY and SMNVEV (reference sequence). Trimming left V 3 bases short and J 4 bases short, with 7 bases between. The CDR3 consists of 13 residues. The CDR3 spells CASSFDRYNEQFF. For the CDR3, the DNA is TGTGCCAGCAGTTTCGACAGGTACAATGAGCAGTTCTTC.

The V call is TRBV12-3 or TRBV12-4, the J call TRBJ2-2; D is uncertain. V was shortened by 3 bases and J by 1 base, with 9 bases between the two germline ends. The CDR3 runs 15 residues. DNA for the CDR3: TGTGCCAGCAGTTTTCGTAGGCTGAACACCGGGGAGCTGTTTTTT. Its translation: CASSFRRLNTGELFF.

This clonotype was seen only a few times. V gene TRBV6-1 combines with J gene TRBJ2-1; TRBD2 matches at 11 bases. This CDR3 is 14 amino acids long. Germline values: CDR1 MNHNS, CDR2 SASEGT. V was pared by 6 bases and J by 14 bases, with 12 bases of the junction left unmatched. The chain's CDR3 is CASRVSGGAFDEFF. CDR3 DNA: TGTGCCAGCAGGGTTAGCGGGGGGGCCTTTGATGAGTTCTTC.